Listed here are 31 T cell receptor beta chains from one sample, sequenced in a study of radiotherapy plus CTLA-4 blockade in lung cancer (dated by TCRdb to the late 2010s). Libraries were constructed by the immunoSEQ multiplex PCR assay. TCRdb stores this immuneACCESS table with in-frame sequences only. Part of the clones is absent; in the studies checked, under half of the shortfall reflects unresolved V genes, and no reason is known for the rest. This sample holds tens of thousands of clones; 65% to 80% were observed only once. Of the sample, 16% is held by the ten largest clones. Material: peripheral blood, obtained from a patient treated with radiotherapy plus ipilimumab. The receptors shown here come from a human donor with non-small cell lung cancer who had a complete response to radiotherapy plus ipilimumab.

V usage is TRBV6-1 and J usage is TRBJ2-7; no firm D call. V was trimmed by 1 base and J by 2 bases, leaving 12 bases between them. Germline V gene data show CDR1 as MNHNS and CDR2 as SASEGT. The CDR3 has 15 amino acids. CDR3 sequence (DNA): TGTGCCAGCAGTGAAGAGTTTAACCGGGCCTACGAGCAGTACTTC. Translating it yields CASSEEFNRAYEQYF.

The chain employs TRBV6-5 and TRBJ1-6; 7 bases match TRBD1. J was trimmed by 5 bases and V by 8 bases; bases with no gene match: 3. Germline V gene data show CDR1 as MNHEY and CDR2 as SVGAGI. This CDR3 comprises 13 residues. CDR3 coding DNA: TGTGCCAGCCAACAGGGGAATAATTCACCCCTCCACTTT. Encoded protein: CASQQGNNSPLHF.

CDR3 residues: CAISDTQGTDTQYF. CDR3 sequence (DNA): TGTGCCATCAGTGATACACAGGGAACAGATACGCAGTATTTT. J is TRBJ2-3 and V is TRBV10-3, with D maybe TRBD1 (6 bases). The germline V gene has CDR1 ENHRY and CDR2 SYGVKD. V was clipped by 3 bases and J by 3 bases, with 10 bases between them. The CDR3 spans 14 residues.

This clone was detected a few times. The rearrangement uses TRBV14 and TRBJ2-7; D is possibly TRBD2 (6 bases). V dropped 0 bases and J dropped 6 bases, with 12 bases sitting between them. This CDR3 has 14 residues. Germline CDR1 reads SGHDN; CDR2 reads FVKESK. In DNA form, the CDR3 reads TGTGCCAGCAGCCAAGAAGCGCGGGGTTCCGAGCAGTACTTC. Protein product: CASSQEARGSEQYF.

The chain joins TRBV7-2 to TRBJ1-1; 7 bases agree with TRBD1. Germline V lookup: CDR1 SGHTA, CDR2 FQGNSA. Germline trimming cut 2 bases from V and 4 bases from J; bases unmatched to any gene: 4. This CDR3 has 14 residues. The CDR3 DNA sequence: TGTGCCAGCAGCTTAAGGGCAGGGGGCACTGAAGCTTTCTTT. Translated, it gives CASSLRAGGTEAFF.

V usage is TRBV12-5 and J usage is TRBJ2-1, with TRBD2 matching 10 bases. After removal of 0 bases from V and 3 bases from J, the junction contained 2 bases not matched to a gene. CDR1 is LGHNT and CDR2 is FRNRAP in the germline V gene. The CDR3 covers 16 residues. CDR3 sequence: CASGLVAGGDYNEQFF. For the CDR3, the DNA is TGTGCTAGTGGTTTGGTAGCGGGGGGGGACTACAATGAGCAGTTCTTC.

The V gene is TRBV7-9, the J gene TRBJ2-6, with 8 bases aligning to TRBD1. CDR3 length equals 17 residues. Germline values: CDR1 SEHNR, CDR2 FQNEAQ (reference sequence). V lost 3 bases, J lost 1 base, and 5 bases stayed unmatched. The CDR3 DNA follows: TGTGCCAGCAGCTTTCGGACAGGGAGGTCTGGGGCCAACGTCCTGACTTTC. Translation: CASSFRTGRSGANVLTF.

The CDR3 DNA follows: TGCGCCAGCATGCTTACAGGGGGAGGAAACATTCAGTACTTC. This gives the protein CASMLTGGGNIQYF. This rearrangement joins TRBV10-2 to TRBJ2-4; 8 bases fit TRBD1. Per germline, CDR1 WSHSY and CDR2 SAAADI. The CDR3 covers 14 residues. Trimming took 7 bases from V and 6 from J; bases not matched to a gene: 8.

The V gene is TRBV19, the J gene TRBJ2-1, with 10 bases identical to TRBD2. The CDR3 covers 17 residues. Germline values: CDR1 LNHDA, CDR2 SQIVND (reference sequence). V was pared by 5 bases and J by 4 bases, with 11 bases of the junction left unmatched. CDR3: CASSQEPGLATYNEQFF. The CDR3 nucleotides are TGTGCCAGTAGTCAAGAACCGGGACTAGCGACATACAATGAGCAGTTCTTC.

This clone was counted only a few times. V gene TRBV6-1 combines with J gene TRBJ1-1; D is ambiguous. Deletions cut 1 base from V and 1 base from J, with 7 bases between. Per germline, CDR1 MNHNS and CDR2 SASEGT. This CDR3 is built from 14 residues. CDR3 nucleotide sequence: TGTGCCAGCAGTGAAGGAGGGAAGAACACTGAAGCTTTCTTT. Encoded protein: CASSEGGKNTEAFF.

The genes are TRBV7-2 and TRBJ1-1; TRBD1 might be the D (5 bases). Germline V CDR1 and CDR2: SGHTA, FQGNSA. This CDR3 contains 13 residues. The V end lost 5 bases, the J end lost 5 bases, and 12 bases lay between the germline ends. CDR3 coding DNA: TGTGCCAGCAGCCCCCAGGGAATGACTGAAGCTTTCTTT. Encoded protein: CASSPQGMTEAFF.

In this sample, this clone turned up a few times. This chain connects TRBV2 to TRBJ2-5, with 8 positions matching TRBD1. This CDR3 contains 16 residues. From germline, CDR1 is SNHLY and CDR2 FYNNEI. V lost 3 bases to trimming and J lost 5 bases; unmatched junction nucleotides: 11. This CDR3 reads CASSEAGGAYGETQYF. CDR3 DNA sequence: TGTGCCAGCAGTGAGGCAGGGGGCGCATATGGGGAGACCCAGTACTTC.

The chain has TRBV6-5 and TRBJ2-2; D possibly corresponds to TRBD2 (6 bases). Trimming pared 2 bases from V and 10 bases from J, leaving 8 bases between. The CDR3 consists of 12 residues. The V gene's germline CDR1 is MNHEY and CDR2 SVGAGI. CDR3: CASSYGGMELFF. CDR3 DNA: TGTGCCAGCAGTTACGGGGGGATGGAGCTGTTTTTT.

This rearrangement joins TRBV7-2 to TRBJ2-7; perhaps TRBD2 as D (6 bases). The CDR3 has 16 residues. Germline loops: CDR1 SGHTA, CDR2 FQGNSA. Trimming cost V 3 bases and J 0 bases, with 15 bases left between them. In DNA, the CDR3 is TGTGCCAGCAGCTTTGGATTCGGAGGGATCTCCTACGAGCAGTACTTC. Translated: CASSFGFGGISYEQYF.

The chain couples TRBV11-3 to TRBJ1-1; 7 bases fit TRBD1. Trimming cost V 2 bases and J 1 base; bases outside gene matches: 16. Germline CDR1 and CDR2: SGHNT and YENEEA. The CDR3 consists of 19 residues. CDR3 region: CASSLPIPLSGTENTEAFF. The CDR3 nucleotides read TGTGCCAGCAGCTTACCAATTCCACTGTCCGGGACAGAGAACACTGAAGCTTTCTTT.

In its sample, this clone was seen a few times. The CDR3 loop reads CASSPQPYSNQPQHF. In DNA form, the CDR3 reads TGTGCCAGCTCACCACAGCCGTATAGCAATCAGCCCCAGCATTTT. V usage is TRBV18 and J usage is TRBJ1-5; D is unclear. Germline V CDR1 and CDR2: KGHSH, LQKENI. CDR3 length: 15 amino acids. Trimming took off 1 base at V and 0 bases at J, with 7 bases between the two ends.

The CDR3 DNA sequence: TGTGCCAGCAGCCCCGCAGCGGCGAACACCGGGGAGCTGTTTTTT. Its translation is CASSPAAANTGELFF. V usage is TRBV7-6 and J usage is TRBJ2-2; maybe TRBD2 (5 bases). Trimming pared 5 bases from V and 0 bases from J, leaving 10 bases between. The germline CDR1 and CDR2 sequences are SGHVS and FNYEAQ. The CDR3 is made up of 15 amino acids. The whole variable domain, filled in from reference TRBV7-6 and TRBJ2-2, reads GAGVSQSPRYKVTKRGQDVALRCDPISGHVSLYWYRQALGQGPEFLTYFNYEAQQDKSGLPNDRFSAERPEGSISTLTIQRTEQRDSAMYRCASSPAAANTGELFFGEGSRLTVL.

V and J are TRBV6-5 and TRBJ2-7; TRBD2 matches at 7 bases. Germline V gene lookup returns CDR1 MNHEY and CDR2 SVGAGI. The J segment lost 6 bases and the V segment lost 2 bases, leaving 7 bases of the junction unmatched. The CDR3 consists of 14 residues. The CDR3 DNA is TGTGCCAGCAGTTACCAATTTTCGGGAGGCGAGCAGTACTTC. Its translation is CASSYQFSGGEQYF.

This clone has only a few counts. The chain recombines TRBV13 with TRBJ1-3, with unresolved D. Trimming stripped 1 base from V and 0 bases from J, with 4 bases between. This CDR3 has 14 residues. Germline V gene data show CDR1 as PRHDT and CDR2 as FYEKMQ (reference sequence). DNA of the CDR3: TGTGCCAGCAGCTTAGTCGGCTCTGGAAACACCATATATTTT. Its translation is CASSLVGSGNTIYF.

This clone occurred once. The junction and the germline gene differ at one end; a read error may be behind it. At the DNA level, this CDR3 is encoded by other sequences in the same sample as well. The chain links TRBV5-4 to TRBJ2-1, with D perhaps matching TRBD2 (5 bases). The CDR3 consists of 13 residues. Germline V gene sequence: CDR1 SGHNT, CDR2 YYREEE (reference sequence). For the CDR3, the DNA is TGTGCCACGCGTCGGGGTCACTACAATGAGCAATTCTTC. This gives the protein CATRRGHYNEQFF.

The chain carries TRBV11-2 and TRBJ2-7; a possible D gene is TRBD2 (6 bases). The CDR3 loop spans 17 amino acids. Germline CDR1 and CDR2: SGHAT and FQNNGV. Trimming took 0 bases from V and 2 from J, leaving 17 bases between them. CDR3 sequence (DNA): TGTGCCAGCAGCTTAGATAGTAGTTGGACTACACCCTACGAGCAGTACTTC. Its protein is CASSLDSSWTTPYEQYF. Filled out from reference TRBV11-2 and TRBJ2-7, the complete variable domain reads EAGVAQSPRYKIIEKRQSVAFWCNPISGHATLYWYQQILGQGPKLLIQFQNNGVVDDSQLPKDRFSAERLKGVDSTLKIQPAKLEDSAVYLCASSLDSSWTTPYEQYFGPGTRLTVT.

This clone was found a few times. The V and J genes are TRBV9 and TRBJ2-7, with 7 bases identical to TRBD2. The CDR3 is made up of 13 amino acids. Unmatched junction bases numbered 5, after V lost 2 bases and J lost 6 bases. Germline CDR1 reads SGDLS; CDR2 reads YYNGEE. CDR3 protein: CASSVRPGGEQYF. DNA for the CDR3: TGTGCCAGCAGCGTTCGGCCGGGAGGCGAGCAGTACTTC.

A remark on this clone: Other nucleotide sequences from this sample produce the same CDR3. The chain uses TRBV18 and TRBJ1-5; TRBD1 is a possible D gene (5 bases). This CDR3 contains 14 residues. V gave up 2 bases and J gave up 2 bases, with 7 bases separating them. Germline V lookup: CDR1 KGHSH, CDR2 LQKENI. In DNA form, the CDR3 reads TGTGCCAGCTCACCAACAGGCGGCAATCAGCCCCAGCATTTT. Encoded protein: CASSPTGGNQPQHF.

This clone was counted a few times. The chain uses TRBV19 and TRBJ2-6; D is perhaps TRBD1 (6 bases). Germline-derived CDR1 and CDR2 are LNHDA and SQIVND (reference sequence). Trimming took off 7 bases at V and 2 bases at J, with 15 bases between the two ends. The length of the CDR3 is 16 residues. In nucleotides, the CDR3 is TGTGCCAGTATTCCACCGGCAGGGGCTGGGGCCAACGTCCTGACTTTC. Protein sequence: CASIPPAGAGANVLTF.

This clone appeared a single time. CDR3 sequence reads: CASSLGALRVGNTEAFF. CDR3 nucleotides: TGTGCCAGCAGCTTAGGAGCCCTCAGGGTAGGGAACACTGAAGCTTTCTTT. V usage is TRBV11-3 and J usage is TRBJ1-1; D may be TRBD1 (5 bases). The V and J ends lost 1 base and 1 base respectively, with 16 bases between them. This CDR3 has 17 residues. Germline V gene sequence: CDR1 SGHNT, CDR2 YENEEA.

This chain joins TRBV9 and TRBJ1-1; no definite D call. The CDR3 consists of 13 residues. Germline V gene sequence: CDR1 SGDLS, CDR2 YYNGEE. The V end lost 0 bases, the J end lost 3 bases, and 6 bases lay between the germline ends. In DNA, the CDR3 is TGTGCCAGCAGCGTAGTCCAGGACACTGAAGCTTTCTTT. Encoded protein: CASSVVQDTEAFF.

The gene calls are TRBV5-1 and TRBJ2-2; 8 bases map to TRBD2. This CDR3 comprises 16 residues. V was pared by 6 bases and J by 3 bases, with 10 bases of the junction left unmatched. Germline V gene lookup returns CDR1 SGHRS and CDR2 YFSETQ. The CDR3: CASTLQPGGDTGELFF. CDR3 DNA sequence: TGCGCCAGCACTCTTCAACCCGGGGGGGACACCGGGGAGCTGTTTTTT.

The gene calls are TRBV6-1 and TRBJ1-6; TRBD1 is a possible D gene (5 bases). The germline V and J ends were trimmed by 7 bases and 6 bases, with 13 bases remaining between them. CDR1 and CDR2 from the germline V gene are MNHNS and SASEGT. CDR3 length: 14 residues. The CDR3 DNA reads TGTGCCAGCATCGTTGGGGGGGGTAATTCACCCCTCCACTTT. Translated, it gives CASIVGGGNSPLHF.

The chain joins TRBV27 to TRBJ2-2, with a weak D call TRBD2 (6 bases). V dropped 8 bases and J dropped 2 bases, with 15 bases sitting between them. The length of the CDR3 is 15 residues. Germline values: CDR1 MNHEY, CDR2 SMNVEV (reference sequence). CDR3 protein: CASSSQRVNTGELFF. As DNA, the CDR3 is TGTGCCAGCTCCTCCCAGCGGGTTAACACCGGGGAGCTGTTTTTT.

V usage is TRBV19 and J usage is TRBJ1-5; 9 bases agree with TRBD1. CDR3 size: 15 residues. Germline trimming cut 6 bases from V and 0 bases from J; bases unmatched to any gene: 3. From germline, CDR1 is LNHDA and CDR2 SQIVND (reference sequence). DNA for the CDR3: TGTGCCAGTAGAGACAGGGGGTATAGCAATCAGCCCCAGCATTTT. As protein: CASRDRGYSNQPQHF.

The chain employs TRBV7-9 and TRBJ2-6; 7 bases fit TRBD1. The germline CDR1 and CDR2 sequences are SEHNR and FQNEAQ (reference sequence). The CDR3 loop spans 17 amino acids. V dropped 5 bases and J dropped 3; count of bases not matched to a gene: 10. The CDR3 here is CASSPGTATLGANVLTF. The CDR3 coding sequence is TGTGCCAGCAGCCCTGGGACAGCAACCCTTGGGGCCAACGTCCTGACTTTC.